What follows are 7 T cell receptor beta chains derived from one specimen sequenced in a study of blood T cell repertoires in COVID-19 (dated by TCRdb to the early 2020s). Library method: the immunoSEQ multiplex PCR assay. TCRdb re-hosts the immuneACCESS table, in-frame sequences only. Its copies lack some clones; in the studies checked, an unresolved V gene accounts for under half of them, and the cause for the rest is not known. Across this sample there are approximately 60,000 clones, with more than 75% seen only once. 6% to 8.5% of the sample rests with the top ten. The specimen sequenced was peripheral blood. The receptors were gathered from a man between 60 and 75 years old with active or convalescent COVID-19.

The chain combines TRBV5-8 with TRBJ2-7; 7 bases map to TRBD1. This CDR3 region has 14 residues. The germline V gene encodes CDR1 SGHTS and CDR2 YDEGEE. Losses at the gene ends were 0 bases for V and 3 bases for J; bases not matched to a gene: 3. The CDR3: CASSLGQGNYEQYF. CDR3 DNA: TGTGCCAGCAGCTTGGGACAGGGAAACTACGAGCAGTACTTC.

The CDR3 region is CVCSSGTGGNQPQHF. The CDR3 region has the DNA TGTGTCTGCTCCTCCGGGACAGGGGGCAATCAGCCCCAGCATTTT. The J gene is TRBJ1-5, the V gene TRBV2; 10 nucleotides agree with TRBD1. The V gene's germline CDR1 is SNHLY and CDR2 FYNNEI. The CDR3 is 15 residues long.

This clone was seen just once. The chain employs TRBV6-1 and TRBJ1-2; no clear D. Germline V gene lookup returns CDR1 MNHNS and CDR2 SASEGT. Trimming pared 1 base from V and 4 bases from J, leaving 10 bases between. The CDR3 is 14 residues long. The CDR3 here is CASSEGLGVYGYTF. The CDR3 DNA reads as TGTGCCAGCAGTGAAGGCCTCGGGGTCTATGGCTACACCTTC.

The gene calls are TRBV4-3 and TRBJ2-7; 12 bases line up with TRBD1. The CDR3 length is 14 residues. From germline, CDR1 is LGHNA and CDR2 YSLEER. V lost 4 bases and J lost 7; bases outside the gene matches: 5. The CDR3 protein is CASSLGTGGAEQYF. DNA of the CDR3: TGCGCCAGCAGCCTCGGGACAGGGGGCGCTGAGCAGTACTTC.

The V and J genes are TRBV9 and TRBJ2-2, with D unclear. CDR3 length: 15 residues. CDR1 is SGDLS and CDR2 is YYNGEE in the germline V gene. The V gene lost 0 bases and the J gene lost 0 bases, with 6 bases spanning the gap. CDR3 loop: CASSVGSSNTGELFF. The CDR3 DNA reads TGTGCCAGCAGCGTAGGCAGTTCGAACACCGGGGAGCTGTTTTTT.

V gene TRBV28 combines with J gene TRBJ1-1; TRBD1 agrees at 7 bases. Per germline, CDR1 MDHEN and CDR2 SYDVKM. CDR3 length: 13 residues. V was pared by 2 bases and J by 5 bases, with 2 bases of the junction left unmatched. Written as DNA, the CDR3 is TGTGCCAGCAGTTTAGACAGGGTGACTGAAGCTTTCTTT. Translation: CASSLDRVTEAFF.

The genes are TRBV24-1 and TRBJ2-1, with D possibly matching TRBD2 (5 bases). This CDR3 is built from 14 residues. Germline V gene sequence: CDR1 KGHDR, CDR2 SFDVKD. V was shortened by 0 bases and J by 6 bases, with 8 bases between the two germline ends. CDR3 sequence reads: CATSDLTSTNEQFF. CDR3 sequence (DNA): TGTGCCACCAGTGATTTGACTAGTACCAATGAGCAGTTCTTC.